This TCR beta chain was observed in a study of T cell changes during pregnancy in multiple sclerosis. The germline V gene has CDR1 LNHDA and CDR2 SQIVND (reference sequence). The CDR3 totals 15 residues. Germline trimming cut 3 bases from V and 2 bases from J; bases unmatched to any gene: 3. Profiled with immunoSEQ multiplex PCR; TCRdb holds only in-frame clones, not every one. The table lists fewer than 35,000 clones, 85% to 95% of them singletons. This material consisted of CD4+ T cells from peripheral blood mononuclear cells, taken after pregnancy. This chain connects TRBV19 to TRBJ2-1; TRBD2 matches at 8 bases. The clonotype was recovered from a female donor with multiple sclerosis, enrolled in a pregnancy study. CDR3 loop: CASSIGREAYNEQFF. CDR3 in DNA: TGTGCCAGTAGTATTGGGCGGGAGGCCTACAATGAGCAGTTCTTC.